The entry below gives a single T cell receptor beta chain sequence along with its context. Measured with immunoSEQ multiplex PCR; TCRdb has only the in-frame clones, and not every one. The table lists almost 300,000 clones, around nine tenths of them singletons. Germline V gives CDR1 SGHDT, CDR2 YYEEEE. V shed 4 bases, J shed 0 bases, and the junction held 7 bases outside the gene matches. CDR3 length equals 16 residues. This entry belongs to a study of blood T cell repertoires in COVID-19. Study-level background: PBMCs, B-cell-depleted T cells, or T cells were the source of the cDNA or gDNA that made up the material.

This clonotype was sampled from a man between 65 and 79 years old with acute or convalescent COVID-19. This rearrangement joins TRBV5-6 to TRBJ2-3; the match to TRBD2 covers 8 bases. Sequences were obtained from peripheral blood. The CDR3 loop is CASSTSGGRSTDTQYF. CDR3 nucleotides: TGTGCCAGCAGCACAAGCGGGGGCCGTAGCACAGATACGCAGTATTTT.